This T cell receptor (beta chain) was captured by sequencing in a study of cytomegalovirus exposure and HLA in healthy donors. Turning to this clone: As yet, its antigen is unknown.

Overall study findings and caveats: Reportedly, fewer N-insertions than the approximately 700-donor mean appeared in an Asian-associated ancestry cluster in a later analysis.

PCR primers comprised 60 Vbeta and 13 Jbeta primers. Profiling relied on immunoSEQ multiplex PCR, and the TCRdb table lists in-frame clones only, not all of them. The sample lists more than 90,000 clones, approximately 76% seen once, with roughly 6.9% in the top ten. The source of this sequence is a middle-aged man in good health and CMV-seropositive. The source material was PBMCs.

The CDR3 reads CASSAGTWGTDTQYF. The CDR3 bases are TGCGCCAGCAGCGCTGGGACTTGGGGCACAGATACGCAGTATTTT. The genes are TRBV5-1 and TRBJ2-3; tentative D call: TRBD2 (6 bases). Trimming left V 4 bases short and J 1 base short, with 13 bases between. CDR3 length: 15 amino acids. The V gene's germline CDR1 is SGHRS and CDR2 YFSETQ.